This T cell receptor (beta chain) was captured by sequencing in a study of blood T cell repertoires in COVID-19. Looking at the study overall: The cDNA or gDNA used as material had been derived from T cells, B-cell-depleted T cells, or PBMCs.

Assay used: immunoSEQ multiplex PCR; TCRdb lists only in-frame clones, some missing. The data contain under 200,000 clones, around 82% of them seen just once; the ten biggest clones take up less than 5.5%. Trimming at V came to 4 bases and at J to 11 bases, leaving 17 bases not matched to a gene. The germline CDR1 and CDR2 sequences are SNHLY and FYNNEI. This CDR3 has 16 amino acids. Assignments of participants to cohorts depended upon their own reported clinical history. The receptor's source is a woman aged 60 to 75 with acute COVID-19. Sequencing was carried out using PBMCs or T cells enriched from blood (not recorded which). The genes are TRBV2 and TRBJ1-5; 7 nucleotides match TRBD1. The CDR3 spells CASSVRGQGVETSQHF. For the CDR3, the DNA is TGTGCCAGCAGTGTTCGGGGCCAGGGGGTGGAAACGTCCCAGCATTTT.